This T cell receptor beta chain was recorded in a study of naive and memory T cell subsets. Study observations and caveats: In CD4 and CD8 cells, diversity dropped from naive through EMRA. TCR counts from RNA may reflect activation-linked expression changes.

CMV status came from CD4+ T cell IFNgamma after overnight CMV lysate stimulation of fresh PBMCs. Germline CDR1 reads KGHSH; CDR2 reads LQKENI. V lost 4 bases and J lost 13, with 11 bases in between. The CDR3 has 11 residues. This clonotype was counted only a few times. Its antigen is currently unknown. An equimolar mix of two oligonucleotides served as the beta constant-region primer for TRBC1 and TRBC2. Nested alpha and beta constant-region primers with the SP2 primer drove four PCR rounds on ligated cDNA. MiXCR was run by TCRdb on the UMI-ligation and nested PCR reads, yielding one entry per CDR3 protein. In the table there are around 110,000 distinct CDR3 sequences, around a third of which are singletons.

The specimen sequenced was central memory CD4+ T cells from blood. This rearrangement joins TRBV18 to TRBJ2-1; a possible D gene is TRBD1 (6 bases). The TCR was taken from a human donor in good health. CDR3 DNA sequence: TGTGCCAGCTCACGGACAGACCATCAGTTCTTC. As protein: CASSRTDHQFF.